This T cell receptor (beta chain) was documented in a study of human thymus T cells. Points from the study as a whole: Overlap was high between thymic repertoires from unrelated individuals, as reported in related research. V and J genes seemed to be used with bias in thymic and blood repertoires.

Sequencing used immunoSEQ multiplex PCR; TCRdb keeps in-frame clones, though not all of them. The sample has some 130,000 clones; about 93% are singletons. Resections that were taken during corrective heart surgery supplied the thymus tissue. All donors were healthy Finnish infants who were undergoing corrective surgery to treat congenital heart defects. On this clone: Its matching antigen is unknown.

Sequenced sample: thymus tissue. The TCR comes from a boy less than two years old with a congenital heart defect but otherwise immunologically healthy.

CDR3 in amino acids: CASTKSWPTDGYEQYF. The CDR3 region has the DNA TGTGCCAGCACCAAGTCATGGCCCACAGACGGCTACGAGCAGTACTTC. The V gene is TRBV11-2, the J gene TRBJ2-7, with no clear D. From germline, CDR1 is SGHAT and CDR2 FQNNGV. CDR3 length: 16 residues. Trimming took off 7 bases at V and 3 bases at J, with 22 bases between the two ends.